The clone carrying this T cell receptor beta chain showed up just once. Antigen specificity is unknown. This specimen belongs to a study of siplizumab effects on memory and regulatory T cells. Study results and limitations: The drug siplizumab significantly decreased the alloreactive sequences that could be traced to unstimulated CD4+ memory cells. Both greater diversity than memory cells and a major contribution to the alloresponse seemed to characterize naive T cells. Controls showed an average of approximately 27% Treg-derived mappable alloreactive CD4+ clones, while siplizumab showed 55% to 80%.

CDR1 is SGHDN and CDR2 is FVKESK in the germline V gene. CDR3 length: 12 residues. Deletions cut 0 bases from V and 5 bases from J, with 2 bases between. Generated by immunoSEQ multiplex PCR, the TCRdb table keeps only in-frame clones and is missing some. The sample holds roughly 100,000 clones; approximately 94% are singletons and the top ten take more than 0.3%. The TCR comes from a human donor in good health. The sample consisted of CD4+ T cells sorted from blood. This chain joins TRBV14 and TRBJ1-3; D call uncertain. CDR3 DNA sequence: TGTGCCAGCAGCCAAGATCGAAACACCATATATTTT. This encodes CASSQDRNTIYF.